A single sample is the source of the 23 T cell receptor beta chains below, sequenced in a study of blood T cell repertoires in COVID-19. Sequencing was performed with immunoSEQ multiplex PCR; in TCRdb, only in-frame clones are kept and a portion is missing. Here the sample spans approximately 250,000 clones, 88% being singletons. Sequencing input: PBMCs or T cells enriched from blood (not recorded which). These receptor sequences come from a woman aged 40 to 50 with acute COVID-19.

The genes are TRBV19 and TRBJ1-5; D is undetermined. This CDR3 has 13 amino acids. CDR1 LNHDA and CDR2 SQIVND come from the germline V gene (reference sequence). Trimming stripped 4 bases from V and 6 bases from J, with 10 bases between. CDR3 amino acids: CASSTRLSQPQHF. The CDR3 region has the DNA TGTGCCAGTAGTACGAGGTTGAGTCAGCCCCAGCATTTT.

V is TRBV5-4 and J is TRBJ1-2; D uncertain. Germline lookup yields CDR1 SGHNT and CDR2 YYREEE (reference sequence). This CDR3 has 13 residues. Trimming took 0 bases from V and 6 from J, leaving 9 bases between them. The CDR3 spells CASSLAGVDGYTF. CDR3 DNA sequence: TGTGCCAGCAGCTTGGCCGGGGTCGATGGCTACACCTTC.

This clone came up a few times. The chain joins TRBV2 to TRBJ1-1; D might be TRBD1 (6 bases). CDR1 and CDR2 from the germline V gene are SNHLY and FYNNEI. This CDR3 has 15 residues. V was pared by 7 bases and J by 3 bases, with 18 bases between. The CDR3 bases are TGTGCCAGCACTCCACTACAGGGTGGGTACACTGAAGCTTTCTTT. This translates into CASTPLQGGYTEAFF. Full variable domain (rest looked up from reference TRBV2 and TRBJ1-1): EPEVTQTPSHQVTQMGQEVILRCVPISNHLYFYWYRQILGQKVEFLVSFYNNEISEKSEIFDDQFSVERPDGSNFTLKIRSTKLEDSAMYFCASTPLQGGYTEAFFGQGTRLTVV.

This chain links TRBV7-2 with TRBJ2-6; D is possibly TRBD2 (5 bases). CDR1 and CDR2 (germline): SGHTA, FQGNSA. V was cut by 3 bases and J by 0 bases, with 12 bases left in between. There are 17 residues in the CDR3. CDR3 nucleotides: TGTGCCAGCAGCTTTATAAGGGAGAGCTCTGGGGCCAACGTCCTGACTTTC. Protein product: CASSFIRESSGANVLTF.

V and J are TRBV19 and TRBJ1-3, with TRBD1 identical over 10 bases. In germline, CDR1 is LNHDA, CDR2 SQIVND (reference sequence). The length of the CDR3 is 17 residues. J gave up 3 bases and V 8 bases, and 13 bases lay outside the gene matches. CDR3 in amino acids: CASRFRTGGYSGNTIYF. The CDR3 DNA is TGTGCCAGTCGCTTCCGGACAGGGGGTTATAGTGGAAACACCATATATTTT.

This clone was seen more than once but under ten times. The chain recombines TRBV30 with TRBJ1-2, with D uncertain. V lost 0 bases and J 4 bases, leaving 9 bases between the germline ends. The CDR3 has 13 residues. The germline V gene encodes CDR1 GTSNPN and CDR2 SVGIG (reference sequence). CDR3 in amino acids: CAWSVGSLYGYTF. The CDR3 region has the DNA TGTGCCTGGAGTGTTGGCAGTCTCTATGGCTACACCTTC. Full variable domain (remainder filled in from reference TRBV30 and TRBJ1-2): SQTIHQWPATLVQPVGSPLSLECTVEGTSNPNLYWYRQAAGRGLQLLFYSVGIGQISSEVPQNLSASRPQDRQFILSSKKLLLSDSGFYLCAWSVGSLYGYTFGSGTRLTVV.

The rearrangement uses TRBV12-3 or TRBV12-4 and TRBJ1-1, with D hard to call. Trimming shortened V by 5 bases and J by 8 bases, and 15 bases separated the two germline ends. This CDR3 has 13 amino acids. CDR3 amino acids: CASSPRVLNEAFF. Written as DNA, the CDR3 is TGTGCCAGCAGTCCTCGGGTCCTTAACGAAGCTTTCTTT.

This clone was detected a few times. The chain carries TRBV10-3 and TRBJ1-1, with D possibly TRBD1 on 5 matching bases. Trimming stripped 10 bases from V and 4 bases from J, with 16 bases between. Germline lookup yields CDR1 ENHRY and CDR2 SYGVKD. CDR3 length: 13 amino acids. CDR3 sequence (DNA): TGTGCCACTCGACAGACTGAAGGCACTGAAGCTTTCTTT. This translates into CATRQTEGTEAFF.

This rearrangement joins TRBV30 to TRBJ1-5; D may be TRBD1 (5 bases). The germline CDR1 and CDR2 sequences are GTSNPN and SVGIG (reference sequence). V was cut by 4 bases and J by 4 bases, with 14 bases left in between. This CDR3 is 14 amino acids long. The DNA for the CDR3 is TGTGCCTGGACAGCCGACAGCACTAATCAGCCCCAGCATTTT. Protein sequence: CAWTADSTNQPQHF.

The chain has TRBV15 and TRBJ1-2, with 7 bases identical to TRBD1. The CDR3 is 16 amino acids. V dropped 2 bases and J dropped 6; count of bases not matched to a gene: 12. The germline V gene has CDR1 LNHNV and CDR2 YYDKDF (reference sequence). The CDR3 DNA reads as TGTGCCACCAGCAGAACCCGACAGGGAAGAGGCAATGGCTACACCTTC. It translates to CATSRTRQGRGNGYTF.

The V and J genes are TRBV2 and TRBJ2-7, with D possibly TRBD2 on 6 matching bases. The CDR3 loop spans 15 amino acids. Germline V gene sequence: CDR1 SNHLY, CDR2 FYNNEI. Trimming removed 3 bases from V and 6 bases from J, with 18 bases in between. The DNA for the CDR3 is TGTGCCAGCAGTGAGGGGCGGGGCTGGGCAAGCGAGCAGTACGTC. The encoded protein is CASSEGRGWASEQYV.

The CDR3 sequence: CSVRSIHTDTQYF. Written as DNA, the CDR3 is TGCAGCGTCCGTAGCATACACACAGATACGCAGTATTTT. The V gene is TRBV29-1, the J gene TRBJ2-3; D uncertain. This CDR3 comprises 13 residues. In germline, CDR1 is SQVTM, CDR2 ANQGSEA. Trimming left V 6 bases short and J 2 bases short, with 12 bases between.

The J gene is TRBJ2-7, the V gene TRBV7-2; 14 bases agree with TRBD2. CDR3 size: 16 residues. Germline V gene data show CDR1 as SGHTA and CDR2 as FQGNSA. J gave up 7 bases and V 2 bases, and 7 bases lay outside the gene matches. The CDR3 coding sequence is TGTGCCAGCAGCTTACGACTAGCGGGAGGGCCGGGTGAGCAGTACGTC. Translating it yields CASSLRLAGGPGEQYV.

The rearrangement uses TRBV2 and TRBJ2-2; 7 nucleotides match TRBD2. V gave up 6 bases and J gave up 6 bases; unmatched junction bases: 7. The CDR3 consists of 14 residues. Germline CDR1 and CDR2: SNHLY and FYNNEI. For the CDR3, the DNA is TGTGCCAGCAGGATAAGCGGGACCTCCGGGGAGCTGTTTTTT. This gives the protein CASRISGTSGELFF.

The J gene is TRBJ1-2, the V gene TRBV4-1; 7 bases line up with TRBD1. The germline gives CDR1 MGHRA, CDR2 YSYEKL. J lost 5 bases, V lost 6 bases, and 15 bases had no gene match. CDR3 length: 16 amino acids. Written as DNA, the CDR3 is TGCGCCAGCAGGGTAGGGGGCCCTGGGGTTCGGTATGGCTACACCTTC. It specifies CASRVGGPGVRYGYTF.

The V call is TRBV7-6, the J call TRBJ1-5; D possibly corresponds to TRBD1 (6 bases). CDR3 size: 14 residues. Germline V gene data show CDR1 as SGHVS and CDR2 as FNYEAQ. Deletions cut 4 bases from V and 6 bases from J, with 13 bases between. In DNA form, the CDR3 reads TGTGCCAGCAGCTCAGATACAGGGTTTCAGCCCCAGCATTTT. Translated, it gives CASSSDTGFQPQHF.

This chain connects TRBV3-1 (or the pseudogene TRBV3-2) to TRBJ1-2; no definite D call. The germline gives CDR1 LGHDT, CDR2 YNNKEL (reference sequence). Trimming shortened V by 8 bases and J by 3 bases, and 10 bases separated the two germline ends. The CDR3 extends over 12 amino acids. Written as DNA, the CDR3 is TGTGCCAGCCGTGAGGGCCACTATGGCTACACCTTC. Translated: CASREGHYGYTF.

V is TRBV12-3 or TRBV12-4 and J is TRBJ2-1; 7 bases match TRBD2. The J segment lost 7 bases and the V segment lost 6 bases, leaving 3 bases of the junction unmatched. This CDR3 has 12 amino acids. The CDR3 DNA is TGTGCCAGCAGGCGGGAGAATAATGAGCAGTTCTTC. It specifies CASRRENNEQFF.

This clone occurred a few times. The chain joins TRBV15 to TRBJ1-2, with D hard to call. From germline, CDR1 is LNHNV and CDR2 YYDKDF (reference sequence). Trimming pared 0 bases from V and 3 bases from J, leaving 5 bases between. This CDR3 region has 13 residues. The CDR3 spells CATSRDIYYGYTF. For the CDR3, the DNA is TGTGCCACCAGCAGAGATATTTACTATGGCTACACCTTC.

The chain couples TRBV11-3 to TRBJ1-1, with 7 positions matching TRBD1. J gave up 1 base and V 5 bases, and 4 bases lay outside the gene matches. The germline gives CDR1 SGHNT, CDR2 YENEEA. The CDR3 has 14 residues. The CDR3 sequence: CASSPGQWNTEAFF. The DNA of the CDR3 is TGTGCCAGCAGCCCGGGACAGTGGAACACTGAAGCTTTCTTT.

V gene TRBV5-6 combines with J gene TRBJ2-1; the D is unclear. V was shortened by 4 bases and J by 2 bases, with 10 bases between the two germline ends. Germline values: CDR1 SGHDT, CDR2 YYEEEE. The length of the CDR3 is 14 residues. As DNA, the CDR3 is TGTGCCAGCAGCCCCTTCCGGGCCTACAATGAGCAGTTCTTC. This gives the protein CASSPFRAYNEQFF.

The chain links TRBV7-9 to TRBJ1-2; TRBD1 matches 7 bases. The CDR3 is 14 amino acids. V trimming: 10 bases; J trimming: 1 base; junction bases outside the gene matches: 9. CDR1 is SEHNR, CDR2 FQNEAQ, per germline (reference sequence). For the CDR3, the DNA is TGTGCCACATTACAGGGGATTAGTAACTATGGCTACACCTTC. As protein: CATLQGISNYGYTF.

The chain joins TRBV7-2 to TRBJ2-4; D not resolved. The CDR3 consists of 14 residues. Between the trimmed V and J ends, which lost 4 bases and 1 base, there was a span of 8 bases. CDR1 SGHTA and CDR2 FQGNSA come from the germline V gene. The CDR3 is CASSSSGAKNIQYF. In nucleotides, the CDR3 is TGTGCCAGCAGCTCGTCCGGGGCCAAAAACATTCAGTACTTC.